A single sample is the source of the 29 T cell receptor beta chains below, sequenced in a study of T cell repertoires in cytomegalovirus infection. TCRdb independently ran MiXCR on the reads; one entry per CDR3 protein. The sample has 230,000 or so distinct CDR3 sequences; approximately 15% are singletons. Sequencing was carried out using CD8+ T cells from PBMCs. Receptors were obtained from a human donor in good health (CMV status not recorded). Some clones in this sample may be carry-over from other donors' samples.

The sample holds many counts of this clonotype. The chain has TRBV7-2 and TRBJ2-1, with 8 nucleotides matching TRBD2. The CDR3 consists of 16 residues. Looked up from germline, CDR1 is SGHTA and CDR2 is FQGNSA. J was trimmed by 3 bases and V by 5 bases; bases with no gene match: 9. CDR3 residues: CASSPGGGPNYNEQFF. Here the CDR3 DNA reads TGTGCCAGCAGCCCCGGGGGGGGGCCTAACTACAATGAGCAGTTCTTC.

This clonotype was recorded many times. V gene TRBV7-2 combines with J gene TRBJ1-1; D not resolved. This CDR3 is built from 14 residues. In germline, CDR1 is SGHTA, CDR2 FQGNSA. Trimming took 5 bases from V and 6 from J, leaving 16 bases between them. CDR3 sequence (DNA): TGTGCCAGCAGCCCTGTCTCAATGAGGGCTGAAGCTTTCTTT. This sequence encodes CASSPVSMRAEAFF.

The CDR3 sequence is CASSQAQRGRRGNEQFF. Here the CDR3 DNA reads TGTGCCAGCAGCCAAGCGCAGCGGGGGAGAAGAGGCAATGAGCAGTTCTTC. The J gene is TRBJ2-1, the V gene TRBV4-2; 8 bases are a match to TRBD2. V was clipped by 1 base and J by 6 bases; unmatched bases: 11. Germline loops: CDR1 LGHNA, CDR2 YNFKEQ. This CDR3 region has 17 residues.

The rearrangement uses TRBV29-1 and TRBJ1-2; the D gene is possibly TRBD1 (6 bases). Trimming removed 3 bases from V and 4 bases from J, with 21 bases in between. This CDR3 spans 16 amino acids. The germline gives CDR1 SQVTM, CDR2 ANQGSEA. The CDR3 here is CSVEGRGQKGGYGYTF. The CDR3 nucleotides are TGCAGCGTTGAGGGGAGAGGACAGAAGGGTGGCTATGGCTACACCTTC.

This clonotype was recorded a few times. This chain links TRBV7-9 with TRBJ2-7; D is possibly TRBD2 (5 bases). CDR1 and CDR2 from the germline V gene are SEHNR and FQNEAQ (reference sequence). The V end was cut by 3 bases, the J end by 7 bases, with 31 bases between. The CDR3 spans 19 residues. This chain's CDR3 is CASSLGWRIQVGNHEEQYF. The CDR3 DNA reads as TGTGCCAGCAGCTTGGGGTGGAGGATTCAAGTAGGGAATCATGAAGAGCAGTACTTC.

There are many counts of this clonotype. The chain links TRBV11-2 to TRBJ2-5, with 9 bases identical to TRBD2. V was pared by 3 bases and J by 2 bases, with 4 bases of the junction left unmatched. The CDR3 runs to 15 residues. CDR1 is SGHAT, CDR2 FQNNGV, per germline. In DNA, the CDR3 is TGTGCCAGCAGCTTCCGACTAGCGGTACAAGAGACCCAGTACTTC. It translates to CASSFRLAVQETQYF.

This clonotype was observed many times. V is TRBV6-5 and J is TRBJ2-1; either TRBD1 or TRBD2 may fit D (5 bases each). The CDR3 consists of 17 residues. V lost 6 bases and J lost 5, with 23 bases in between. CDR1 and CDR2 from the germline V gene are MNHEY and SVGAGI. CDR3 region: CASSLSPEGHRNNEQFF. The CDR3 coding sequence is TGTGCCAGCAGCCTATCCCCTGAGGGGCATAGGAACAATGAGCAGTTCTTC.

This clonotype was seen repeatedly, ten times or more. This chain connects TRBV7-9 to TRBJ1-1; TRBD1 matches at 9 bases. CDR1 and CDR2 (germline): SEHNR, FQNEAQ (reference sequence). V lost 4 bases and J lost 1; bases outside the gene matches: 4. CDR3 size: 15 residues. CDR3 protein: CASSWGQGWNTEAFF. The CDR3 DNA reads as TGTGCCAGCAGCTGGGGACAGGGATGGAACACTGAAGCTTTCTTT.

V is TRBV2 and J is TRBJ2-7; D unclear. V gave up 4 bases and J gave up 6 bases, with 13 bases separating them. From germline, CDR1 is SNHLY and CDR2 FYNNEI. This CDR3 region has 13 residues. CDR3 sequence (DNA): TGTGCCAGCAGTGGGCTCGGAAGTCGCGAGCAGTACTTC. This codes for CASSGLGSREQYF.

Ten or more counts support this clonotype. This chain connects TRBV28 to TRBJ1-2, with D possibly TRBD1 on 6 matching bases. V lost 8 bases, J lost 6 bases, and 25 bases lay in between. The CDR3 length is 16 residues. CDR1 is MDHEN and CDR2 is SYDVKM in the germline V gene. This chain's CDR3 is CASYYRVGDGRDGYTF. CDR3 DNA sequence: TGTGCCAGCTATTACAGGGTTGGAGATGGAAGAGATGGCTACACCTTC.

This clonotype was picked up a small number of times. The chain has TRBV20-1 and TRBJ1-2; D is ambiguous. Trimming shortened V by 1 base and J by 2 bases, and 11 bases separated the two germline ends. This CDR3 comprises 14 residues. Germline V gives CDR1 DFQATT, CDR2 SNEGSKA (reference sequence). In nucleotides, the CDR3 is TGCAGTGCTAGAGGAAAGGAAGGAAACTATGGCTACACCTTC. Its protein is CSARGKEGNYGYTF.

Comment on this clonotype: Being one base from a much bigger clone, this may be a read error. The conserved phenylalanine or tryptophan is not found at the CDR3 terminus, so this likely reflects a read error. CDR3: CASSEFFPGTSEGGEQFL. DNA for the CDR3: TGTGCCAGCAGTGAATTCTTTCCCGGGACTAGCGAAGGGGGTGAGCAGTTCTTG. The rearrangement joins TRBV25-1 to TRBJ2-1; 10 nucleotides agree with TRBD2. The CDR3 has 18 amino acids. The trim removed 1 base at V and 9 bases at J, leaving 15 bases unmatched. Looked up from germline, CDR1 is MGHDK and CDR2 is SYGVNS.

The sample holds many counts of this clonotype. V gene TRBV6-2 or TRBV6-3 combines with J gene TRBJ2-7; 7 nucleotides align to TRBD1. This CDR3 has 11 amino acids. J gave up 4 bases and V 6 bases, and 0 bases lay outside the gene matches. Germline CDR1 reads MNHEY; CDR2 reads SVGEGT. The CDR3 DNA reads as TGTGCCAGCAGGACAGGGTACGAGCAGTACTTC. Translation: CASRTGYEQYF.

This clonotype was recorded a few times. V and J are TRBV6-5 and TRBJ1-1; 7 bases agree with TRBD1. V lost 4 bases to trimming and J lost 1 base; unmatched junction nucleotides: 6. This CDR3 comprises 15 residues. Germline CDR1 reads MNHEY; CDR2 reads SVGAGI. In nucleotides, the CDR3 is TGTGCCAGCAGTTGGGGGGGACAGACGAACACTGAAGCTTTCTTT. It specifies CASSWGGQTNTEAFF.

Many counts were recorded for this clonotype. V gene TRBV28 combines with J gene TRBJ2-3; 7 bases are shared with TRBD1. Per germline, CDR1 MDHEN and CDR2 SYDVKM. There are 16 residues in the CDR3. J was trimmed by 0 bases and V by 2 bases; bases with no gene match: 5. CDR3 DNA: TGTGCCAGCAGTTTACCTCGGACAGGTAGCACAGATACGCAGTATTTT. Translation: CASSLPRTGSTDTQYF.

This clonotype appeared many times. This rearrangement joins TRBV6-2 or TRBV6-3 to TRBJ1-5, with D unclear. In germline, CDR1 is MNHEY, CDR2 SVGEGT. The CDR3 is 13 amino acids. Deletions cut 5 bases from V and 6 bases from J, with 11 bases between. As DNA, the CDR3 is TGTGCCAGCAGTGAGAGGGTAAGTCAGCCCCAGCATTTT. Translating gives CASSERVSQPQHF.

CDR3 bases: TGCAGTGCTAGAGACCCGACCGGGACCTGGGTAGAGGAGCAGTACTTC. This codes for CSARDPTGTWVEEQYF. This chain connects TRBV20-1 to TRBJ2-7; the D call may be TRBD1 or TRBD2 (5 bases each). Trimming removed 0 bases from V and 7 bases from J, with 22 bases in between. This CDR3 comprises 16 residues. The V gene's germline CDR1 is DFQATT and CDR2 SNEGSKA (reference sequence).

The chain is built from TRBV4-3 and TRBJ2-1, with D perhaps TRBD1 or TRBD2 (5 bases each). CDR1 is LGHNA, CDR2 YSLEER, per germline. There are 15 residues in the CDR3. V lost 0 bases and J lost 5, with 11 bases in between. The CDR3 nucleotides read TGCGCCAGCAGCCAAGATGGGGGACGCGACAATGAGCAGTTCTTC. Protein product: CASSQDGGRDNEQFF.

With regard to this clonotype: A much larger clone lies a single base off, so this may be a read error. The chain uses TRBV7-2 and TRBJ1-1; the match to TRBD1 covers 9 bases. V was clipped by 9 bases and J by 2 bases; unmatched bases: 13. Germline V gives CDR1 SGHTA, CDR2 FQGNSA. The CDR3 contains 16 residues. The CDR3 spells CARSPDRQGGNTEAFF. Written as DNA, the CDR3 is TGTGCCAGAAGCCCGGATCGACAGGGGGGAAACACTGAAGCTTTCTTT.

This clonotype was recorded many times. The chain is built from TRBV20-1 and TRBJ1-1, with 7 bases aligning to TRBD1. Germline-derived CDR1 and CDR2 are DFQATT and SNEGSKA (reference sequence). This CDR3 spans 14 amino acids. The V gene end was trimmed by 0 bases and the J gene end by 3 bases; junction bases not matched to a gene: 4. CDR3 region: CSARDGDSDTEAFF. In nucleotides, the CDR3 is TGCAGTGCTAGAGATGGGGACAGTGACACTGAAGCTTTCTTT.

There are many counts of this clonotype. CDR3 loop: CASSLAATPNYGYTF. For the CDR3, the DNA is TGTGCCAGCAGCTTAGCCGCGACACCTAACTATGGCTACACCTTC. The rearrangement joins TRBV7-2 to TRBJ1-2; D remains ambiguous. V lost 0 bases and J lost 0, with 8 bases in between. Germline CDR1 and CDR2: SGHTA and FQGNSA. This CDR3 is 15 amino acids long.

This clonotype was seen at least ten times. The chain uses TRBV7-9 and TRBJ2-3, with 8 bases fitting TRBD1. Germline loops: CDR1 SEHNR, CDR2 FQNEAQ (reference sequence). V trimming: 5 bases; J trimming: 0 bases; junction bases outside the gene matches: 7. This CDR3 region has 16 residues. The CDR3 nucleotides read TGTGCCAGCAGCCCAGACAGGGGACCTAGCACAGATACGCAGTATTTT. Protein sequence: CASSPDRGPSTDTQYF.

The gene calls are TRBV2 and TRBJ1-6; TRBD1 agrees at 9 bases. In germline, CDR1 is SNHLY, CDR2 FYNNEI. The CDR3 contains 15 residues. V trimming: 8 bases; J trimming: 7 bases; junction bases outside the gene matches: 9. CDR3 bases: TGTGCCAGCGGCCCGGACAGGGGAATAAATTCACCCCTCCACTTT. It codes for CASGPDRGINSPLHF.

The V gene is TRBV4-1, the J gene TRBJ1-4; D is uncertain. V lost 0 bases to trimming and J lost 8 bases, with 16 bases between them. Germline V gives CDR1 MGHRA, CDR2 YSYEKL. The CDR3 has 16 residues. The CDR3 here is CASSQEARRGYEKLFF. The CDR3 DNA reads TGCGCCAGCAGCCAAGAGGCCCGGCGAGGGTACGAAAAACTGTTTTTT.

This clonotype was picked up many times. The chain recombines TRBV10-3 with TRBJ2-1, with D possibly matching TRBD1 (6 bases). CDR3 size: 13 residues. Germline-derived CDR1 and CDR2 are ENHRY and SYGVKD. V was cut by 4 bases and J by 8 bases, with 12 bases left in between. The CDR3 DNA reads as TGTGCCATCAGTGCGGAACAGGGCTATGAGCAGTTCTTC. This codes for CAISAEQGYEQFF.

This clonotype occurred many times. The chain carries TRBV6-2 or TRBV6-3 and TRBJ1-1; D is uncertain. The CDR3 covers 14 residues. The germline V and J ends were trimmed by 2 bases and 0 bases, with 7 bases remaining between them. Germline CDR1 and CDR2: MNHEY and SVGEGT. The CDR3 nucleotides read TGTGCCAGCAGTTACGGCAGCGTGAACACTGAAGCTTTCTTT. Translating gives CASSYGSVNTEAFF.

The V call is TRBV5-1, the J call TRBJ1-1; possible D gene TRBD1, 6 bases. Trimming shortened V by 4 bases and J by 2 bases, and 15 bases separated the two germline ends. The germline gives CDR1 SGHRS, CDR2 YFSETQ. The CDR3 runs to 15 residues. The CDR3 DNA reads as TGCGCCAGCAGCCCCCTGGACAGCCAAAACACTGAAGCTTTCTTT. It translates to CASSPLDSQNTEAFF.

This clonotype was seen repeatedly, ten times or more. The gene calls are TRBV28 and TRBJ2-1; perhaps TRBD1 as D (6 bases). The V end was cut by 4 bases, the J end by 9 bases, with 16 bases between. Germline values: CDR1 MDHEN, CDR2 SYDVKM. The CDR3 runs to 14 residues. The CDR3 sequence is CASSSGAEGGEQFF. In DNA, the CDR3 is TGTGCCAGCAGTTCAGGGGCTGAAGGGGGTGAGCAGTTCTTC.

This clonotype was detected ten times or more. This sequence joins TRBV29-1 and TRBJ2-1; 14 bases align to TRBD2. CDR1 SQVTM and CDR2 ANQGSEA come from the germline V gene. V shed 6 bases and J 7 bases; nucleotides not matched to a gene: 5. The CDR3 has 14 amino acids. As DNA, the CDR3 is TGCAGCGTCAGACTAGCGGGGGGGCTTAATGAGCAGTTCTTC. As protein: CSVRLAGGLNEQFF.